Shown below are 30 T cell receptor beta chains from a single sample sequenced in a study of early T cells in non-severe SARS-CoV-2 infection. From the 5' RACE reads, TCRdb called clonotypes with MiXCR, one entry per CDR3 protein. There are 85,000 to 90,000 distinct CDR3 sequences in the sample; around 13% occur only once, and under 6.5% lies in the top ten. The sequencing input was whole blood. The receptors stem from an adult who was a healthcare worker with PCR-confirmed SARS-CoV-2 infection or an uninfected control (not recorded which).

V is TRBV7-9 and J is TRBJ2-2, with D possibly matching TRBD1 (5 bases). Germline CDR1 reads SEHNR; CDR2 reads FQNEAQ (reference sequence). This CDR3 is 14 amino acids long. Trimming took 2 bases from V and 8 from J, leaving 12 bases between them. CDR3 bases: TGTGCCAGCAGCTTAAAACAGGAGACAGGGGAGCTGTTTTTT. It codes for CASSLKQETGELFF.

J is TRBJ2-3 and V is TRBV29-1; D is unclear. Trimming took 6 bases from V and 0 from J, leaving 10 bases between them. Looked up from germline, CDR1 is SQVTM and CDR2 is ANQGSEA. CDR3 length equals 13 residues. The CDR3 DNA follows: TGCAGCGTCCGGAAGCTTAGCACAGATACGCAGTATTTT. This gives the protein CSVRKLSTDTQYF.

This clonotype was picked up a small number of times. Sequence at one end of the junction differs from germline and may be a read error. This rearrangement joins TRBV7-9 to TRBJ2-7; 7 bases match TRBD1. In germline, CDR1 is SEHNR, CDR2 FQNEAQ (reference sequence). CDR3 length equals 14 residues. CDR3: CASSLGSRTGRSHF. The CDR3 nucleotides are TGTGCCAGCAGCTTGGGATCCCGGACAGGTCGCAGTCACTTC.

In this sample, this clonotype turned up many times. This chain uses TRBV7-9 with TRBJ2-5; D gene ambiguous. Germline CDR1 and CDR2: SEHNR and FQNEAQ (reference sequence). V was trimmed by 0 bases and J by 1 base, leaving 6 bases between them. This CDR3 is 14 amino acids long. The CDR3 loop reads CASSLARSQETQYF. DNA of the CDR3: TGTGCCAGCAGCTTAGCGCGAAGCCAAGAGACCCAGTACTTC.

Regarding this clonotype: A much bigger clone sits one base away, suggesting this may be a read error. The chain joins TRBV12-3 or TRBV12-4 to TRBJ2-1; 9 bases are a match to TRBD1. The CDR3 extends over 16 amino acids. The V segment lost 7 bases and the J segment 9 bases; nucleotides outside the gene matches: 16. The CDR3 bases are TGTGCCAGCAATCCCCGGGACAGGGCCCCCCGGGGTGAGCAGTTCTTC. This translates into CASNPRDRAPRGEQFF.

The sample holds many counts of this clonotype. V usage is TRBV6-5 and J usage is TRBJ1-6, with a tentative D call TRBD1 (5 bases). There are 17 residues in the CDR3. Trimming removed 6 bases from V and 0 bases from J, with 15 bases in between. Germline V lookup: CDR1 MNHEY, CDR2 SVGAGI. The CDR3 reads CASRPGDPSSYNSPLHF. CDR3 DNA sequence: TGTGCCAGCAGACCGGGGGACCCGAGCTCCTATAATTCACCCCTCCACTTT.

The V call is TRBV6-4, the J call TRBJ2-5; perhaps TRBD1 as D (6 bases). The length of the CDR3 is 15 residues. The germline V gene has CDR1 MRHNA and CDR2 SNTAGT. V gave up 8 bases and J gave up 3 bases, with 19 bases separating them. The CDR3 reads CASHGCRGQEETQYF. Here the CDR3 DNA reads TGTGCCAGCCACGGTTGCAGGGGCCAGGAAGAGACCCAGTACTTC.

This clonotype was seen at least ten times. The chain joins TRBV24-1 to TRBJ1-2; maybe TRBD1 (6 bases). This CDR3 comprises 17 residues. The germline CDR1 and CDR2 sequences are KGHDR and SFDVKD. The V end was cut by 7 bases, the J end by 4 bases, with 24 bases between. The CDR3 loop reads CATSSYTRRGESYGYTF. The DNA of the CDR3 is TGTGCCACCAGCAGCTACACCAGGAGGGGGGAGAGCTATGGCTACACCTTC.

This chain links TRBV28 with TRBJ2-7; either TRBD1 or TRBD2 may fit D (5 bases each). The CDR3 is 12 amino acids. The germline gives CDR1 MDHEN, CDR2 SYDVKM. Trimming shortened V by 5 bases and J by 2 bases, and 7 bases separated the two germline ends. The CDR3 bases are TGTGCCAGCAGTGGGGACGCCTACGAGCAGTACTTC. It codes for CASSGDAYEQYF.

The chain uses TRBV12-3 or TRBV12-4 and TRBJ1-5, with D unresolved. The CDR3 is made up of 13 amino acids. Trimming stripped 6 bases from V and 4 bases from J, with 10 bases between. For the CDR3, the DNA is TGTGCCAGCAGGGGCCCAGGAAATCAGCCCCAGCATTTT. Protein sequence: CASRGPGNQPQHF.

This clonotype was seen only a few times. The chain carries TRBV6-5 and TRBJ1-4; D is possibly TRBD1 (5 bases). The CDR3 contains 15 residues. The germline V gene encodes CDR1 MNHEY and CDR2 SVGAGI. V was shortened by 2 bases and J by 4 bases, with 11 bases between the two germline ends. The CDR3 is CASSYRPGSNEKLFF. CDR3 sequence (DNA): TGTGCCAGCAGTTACAGGCCAGGGAGTAATGAAAAACTGTTTTTT.

This clonotype has more than one count but fewer than ten. V and J are TRBV9 and TRBJ1-1; D is possibly TRBD1 (6 bases). This CDR3 is built from 15 residues. The ends were cut back, 4 bases at V and 0 bases at J, with 13 bases in the middle. Germline-derived CDR1 and CDR2 are SGDLS and YYNGEE. CDR3 loop: CASSLDSSMNTEAFF. As DNA, the CDR3 is TGTGCCAGCAGCCTGGACAGTTCGATGAACACTGAAGCTTTCTTT.

This clonotype was observed a handful of times. The V gene is TRBV29-1, the J gene TRBJ1-2, with D possibly matching TRBD1 (5 bases). Trimming took 6 bases from V and 2 from J, leaving 7 bases between them. Germline V gene sequence: CDR1 SQVTM, CDR2 ANQGSEA. The CDR3 length is 11 residues. The CDR3 DNA follows: TGCAGCGTGGCAGGGAACTATGGCTACACCTTC. This encodes CSVAGNYGYTF.

This clonotype has ten or more counts. The chain couples TRBV6-2 or TRBV6-3 to TRBJ1-2, with 8 positions matching TRBD1. The J segment lost 8 bases and the V segment lost 5 bases, leaving 13 bases of the junction unmatched. Germline CDR1 reads MNHEY; CDR2 reads SVGEGT. This CDR3 spans 15 amino acids. CDR3 nucleotides: TGTGCCAGCAGTACACTCGACAGGGGAGGCCGAGGCTACACCTTC. Translation gives CASSTLDRGGRGYTF.

This clonotype was recorded a few times. This chain uses TRBV13 with TRBJ1-2; D not resolved. The CDR3 runs to 16 residues. V was trimmed by 3 bases and J by 1 base, leaving 15 bases between them. From germline, CDR1 is PRHDT and CDR2 FYEKMQ (reference sequence). The CDR3 loop reads CASSLGSLRDNYGYTF. DNA for the CDR3: TGTGCCAGCAGCTTGGGGTCCCTACGAGATAACTATGGCTACACCTTC.

This clonotype was seen more than once but under ten times. This chain connects TRBV29-1 to TRBJ1-1; perhaps TRBD1 as D (6 bases). Per the germline V gene, CDR1 is SQVTM and CDR2 is ANQGSEA. V lost 7 bases to trimming and J lost 0 bases, with 12 bases between them. CDR3 size: 13 residues. The CDR3 DNA reads as TGCAGCGCCGATGGACAGATGAACACTGAAGCTTTCTTT. Protein sequence: CSADGQMNTEAFF.

CDR3 protein: CSARTSGGASYNEQFF. CDR3 in DNA: TGCAGTGCTAGGACTAGCGGGGGGGCCTCCTACAATGAGCAGTTCTTC. V gene TRBV20-1 combines with J gene TRBJ2-1; TRBD2 matches at 14 bases. CDR1 and CDR2 (germline): DFQATT, SNEGSKA (reference sequence). CDR3 size: 16 residues. The trim removed 3 bases at V and 0 bases at J, leaving 1 base unmatched.

The table lists this clonotype with a few counts. The J gene is TRBJ1-2, the V gene TRBV6-6; a weak D match, TRBD1 (5 bases). CDR1 and CDR2 (germline): MNHNY, SVGAGI (reference sequence). The ends were cut back, 7 bases at V and 0 bases at J, with 12 bases in the middle. There are 14 residues in the CDR3. The CDR3 reads CASNQGKANYGYTF. The CDR3 coding sequence is TGTGCCAGCAACCAGGGAAAAGCTAACTATGGCTACACCTTC.

This chain links TRBV11-2 with TRBJ2-3; TRBD1 matches at 10 bases. Trimming removed 6 bases from V and 2 bases from J; junction bases left unmatched: 5. The CDR3 sequence is 15 residues long. The germline CDR1 and CDR2 sequences are SGHAT and FQNNGV. Here the CDR3 DNA reads TGTGCCAGCAGTAGGACAGGGGGATACACAGATACGCAGTATTTT. Protein sequence: CASSRTGGYTDTQYF. The variable domain in full, completed from reference TRBV11-2 and TRBJ2-3, reads EAGVAQSPRYKIIEKRQSVAFWCNPISGHATLYWYQQILGQGPKLLIQFQNNGVVDDSQLPKDRFSAERLKGVDSTLKIQPAKLEDSAVYLCASSRTGGYTDTQYFGPGTRLTVL.

The chain has TRBV28 and TRBJ2-4, with 11 bases that match TRBD1. With V trimmed by 6 bases and J by 1 base, 8 bases remained unmatched. The CDR3 runs to 17 residues. CDR1 and CDR2 from the germline V gene are MDHEN and SYDVKM. CDR3 DNA: TGTGCCAGCAGCGGAGGACAGGGGGCTTCTGCCAAAAACATTCAGTACTTC. Its protein is CASSGGQGASAKNIQYF.

This clonotype was seen ten or more times. The chain has TRBV6-4 and TRBJ2-2, with 11 bases that match TRBD2. Per germline, CDR1 MRHNA and CDR2 SNTAGT. With V trimmed by 0 bases and J by 6 bases, 6 bases remained unmatched. This CDR3 has 17 residues. The CDR3 sequence is CASSDSSGGASAGELFF. Here the CDR3 DNA reads TGTGCCAGCAGTGACTCTAGCGGGGGGGCTTCGGCCGGGGAGCTGTTTTTT.

This clonotype was picked up a small number of times. The chain carries TRBV25-1 and TRBJ1-4; tentatively, D is TRBD1 (6 bases). CDR1 and CDR2 (germline): MGHDK, SYGVNS. Trimming pared 2 bases from V and 4 bases from J, leaving 11 bases between. The CDR3 is 15 residues long. The CDR3 DNA sequence: TGTGCCAGCAGTGAAGTCAAAGGGGGTAATGAAAAACTGTTTTTT. It specifies CASSEVKGGNEKLFF.

The chain joins TRBV27 to TRBJ1-4; D possibly corresponds to TRBD1 (6 bases). The CDR3 runs to 15 residues. Per germline, CDR1 MNHEY and CDR2 SMNVEV (reference sequence). Between the trimmed V and J ends, which lost 5 bases and 0 bases, there was a span of 10 bases. Here the CDR3 DNA reads TGTGCCAGCAGTCCTTGGACAGCAACTAATGAAAAACTGTTTTTT. Its translation: CASSPWTATNEKLFF. The whole variable domain, remainder taken from reference TRBV27 and TRBJ1-4, is EAQVTQNPRYLITVTGKKLTVTCSQNMNHEYMSWYRQDPGLGLRQIYYSMNVEVTDKGDVPEGYKVSRKEKRNFPLILESPSPNQTSLYFCASSPWTATNEKLFFGSGTQLSVL.

V is TRBV28 and J is TRBJ2-7; possibly TRBD1 for D (6 bases). This CDR3 is 16 amino acids long. Per germline, CDR1 MDHEN and CDR2 SYDVKM. Trimming removed 6 bases at V and 4 bases at J, with 22 bases between. CDR3 loop: CASSVPTGKLLYEQYF. The CDR3 DNA is TGTGCCAGCAGCGTACCGACAGGAAAACTCTTGTACGAGCAGTACTTC.

The chain has TRBV10-1 and TRBJ1-1, with D perhaps matching TRBD1 (6 bases). Trimming removed 1 base from V and 0 bases from J, with 9 bases in between. This CDR3 contains 15 residues. The germline gives CDR1 WNHNN, CDR2 SYGVQD (reference sequence). The chain's CDR3 is CASSEWDTLNTEAFF. In nucleotides, the CDR3 is TGCGCCAGCAGTGAGTGGGACACCCTGAACACTGAAGCTTTCTTT.

The rearrangement links TRBV5-5 to TRBJ2-3; 10 positions match TRBD2. Germline V lookup: CDR1 SGHKS, CDR2 YYEKEE (reference sequence). V trimming: 0 bases; J trimming: 2 bases; junction bases outside the gene matches: 6. CDR3 length: 17 amino acids. This chain's CDR3 is CASSLGASGGLTDTQYF. The CDR3 bases are TGTGCCAGCAGCTTGGGGGCTAGCGGGGGCCTCACAGATACGCAGTATTTT.

The chain uses TRBV4-2 and TRBJ2-7; perhaps TRBD1 as D (6 bases). CDR3 length: 15 residues. CDR1 and CDR2 from the germline V gene are LGHNA and YNFKEQ. The V and J ends lost 8 bases and 2 bases respectively, with 19 bases between them. CDR3 sequence: CASRLGVTGTYEQYF. CDR3 DNA: TGTGCCAGCCGGTTGGGGGTAACAGGGACCTACGAGCAGTACTTC.

The rearrangement joins TRBV18 to TRBJ2-7; D not resolved. The CDR3 has 14 amino acids. Trimming shortened V by 3 bases and J by 2 bases, and 11 bases separated the two germline ends. CDR1 and CDR2 from the germline V gene are KGHSH and LQKENI. The CDR3 here is CASSPLDLAYEQYF. CDR3 nucleotides: TGTGCCAGCTCACCCCTGGACCTGGCCTACGAGCAGTACTTC.

This clonotype was detected only a few times. V and J are TRBV28 and TRBJ2-3, with 7 bases lining up with TRBD2. CDR3 size: 14 residues. Germline CDR1 MDHEN, CDR2 SYDVKM. V lost 2 bases to trimming and J lost 5 bases; unmatched junction nucleotides: 4. This CDR3 is CASSLGLVRDTQYF. The CDR3 nucleotides are TGTGCCAGCAGTTTAGGACTAGTCAGAGATACGCAGTATTTT.

This clonotype was observed a handful of times. The chain employs TRBV28 and TRBJ2-3; D might be TRBD1 (6 bases). In germline, CDR1 is MDHEN, CDR2 SYDVKM. This CDR3 comprises 15 residues. The V gene lost 10 bases and the J gene lost 0 bases, with 17 bases spanning the gap. This CDR3 is CATPPWQGSTDTQYF. For the CDR3, the DNA is TGTGCCACCCCACCCTGGCAGGGGAGCACAGATACGCAGTATTTT.